This T cell receptor beta chain was sequenced during a study of T cells after yellow fever vaccination. Turning to the study itself: SMART-Seq v4 Ultra Low Input handled preparation of low-cell-number fractions.

As concerns this clonotype: Its antigen is as yet unknown.

Study-wide results and caveats: Although the secondary response was weaker, it peaked faster, at day 5 versus 15.

Template switching with 5'RACE generated the TCR cDNA and added a universal primer site and UMIs. TCRdb reprocessed the 5' RACE reads via MiXCR and lists one record per CDR3 protein. The table lists about 340,000 distinct CDR3 sequences, under 15% of them singletons. Trimming removed 0 bases at V and 6 bases at J, with 9 bases between. The CDR3 contains 14 residues. Per the germline V gene, CDR1 is SGHTA and CDR2 is FQGTGA. This receptor was obtained from a man aged 18 to 30 who received the YFV17D yellow fever vaccine. The rearrangement links TRBV7-3 to TRBJ2-1, with D perhaps given as TRBD1 or TRBD2 (5 bases each). The sequencing used CD4+ T cells sorted from PBMCs, collected 15 days after the yellow fever booster vaccination. The DNA of the CDR3 is TGTGCCAGCAGCTTAACTGGGACGAGCAATGAGCAGTTCTTC. It yields the protein CASSLTGTSNEQFF.